The 17 T cell receptor beta chains given below trace back to one sample, sequenced in a study of early T cells in non-severe SARS-CoV-2 infection. TCRdb reprocessed the 5' RACE reads with MiXCR, giving one entry per CDR3 protein. Of about 36,000 distinct CDR3 sequences detected, over 4.5% appear once; the ten largest clones hold 25% to 30%. Source material: whole blood. These receptors originate from an adult who was a healthcare worker with PCR-confirmed SARS-CoV-2 infection or an uninfected control (not recorded which).

In its sample, this clonotype was seen many times. The chain links TRBV18 to TRBJ2-3, with D hard to call. The CDR3 covers 13 residues. Trimming left V 4 bases short and J 6 bases short, with 11 bases between. Germline CDR1 is KGHSH and CDR2 is LQKENI. The CDR3 nucleotides are TGTGCCAGCTCACTGACTGAAAAGGATACGCAGTATTTT. Translation: CASSLTEKDTQYF.

This clonotype was counted a few times. V is TRBV12-3 or TRBV12-4 and J is TRBJ1-6; perhaps TRBD1 as D (5 bases). The CDR3 consists of 15 residues. V was cut by 7 bases and J by 2 bases, with 12 bases left in between. The CDR3 sequence is CASTLGQAYNSPLHF. CDR3 DNA sequence: TGTGCCAGCACCTTGGGGCAGGCCTATAATTCACCCCTCCACTTT.

This clonotype has at least ten counts. The chain has TRBV9 and TRBJ1-5; 8 positions agree with TRBD1. V was pared by 2 bases and J by 1 base, with 2 bases of the junction left unmatched. The CDR3 is 15 amino acids. CDR1 SGDLS and CDR2 YYNGEE come from the germline V gene. DNA for the CDR3: TGTGCCAGCAGCGTCGGACAGGGAAGCAATCAGCCCCAGCATTTT. Its translation: CASSVGQGSNQPQHF.

The chain uses TRBV20-1 and TRBJ2-1; 14 bases fit TRBD2. The junction had 11 bases not matched to a gene; V was cut back by 6 bases and J by 7 bases. Per the germline V gene, CDR1 is DFQATT and CDR2 is SNEGSKA (reference sequence). This CDR3 has 16 residues. CDR3 in amino acids: CSALRLAGGIRNEQFF. Written as DNA, the CDR3 is TGCAGTGCCCTCAGACTAGCGGGAGGGATCAGGAATGAGCAGTTCTTC.

This chain uses TRBV12-3 or TRBV12-4 with TRBJ1-6; D is undetermined. The CDR3 totals 13 residues. V lost 6 bases and J lost 6, with 9 bases in between. The CDR3 loop reads CASRGLSNSPLHF. CDR3 in DNA: TGTGCCAGCAGGGGGTTGTCTAATTCACCCCTCCACTTT.

This clonotype came up many times. The chain has TRBV19 and TRBJ1-2; weak D call: TRBD1 (5 bases). Trimming shortened V by 4 bases and J by 7 bases, and 10 bases separated the two germline ends. The germline V gene has CDR1 LNHDA and CDR2 SQIVND (reference sequence). CDR3 length equals 12 residues. CDR3 nucleotides: TGTGCCAGTAGTAGTCGGCAGGGTGGCTACACCTTC. Translation gives CASSSRQGGYTF.

V and J are TRBV28 and TRBJ2-7; TRBD2 agrees at 9 bases. Germline V lookup: CDR1 MDHEN, CDR2 SYDVKM. The V and J ends lost 7 bases and 3 bases, in that order; junction bases with no gene match: 7. The CDR3 runs 14 residues. The CDR3 region is CASILAGRGYEQYF. The CDR3 bases are TGTGCCAGCATCCTAGCGGGAAGGGGCTACGAGCAGTACTTC.

Ten or more counts support this clonotype. V usage is TRBV5-6 and J usage is TRBJ2-3, with 10 bases aligning to TRBD1. The CDR3 spans 14 residues. Germline CDR1 reads SGHDT; CDR2 reads YYEEEE. Losses at the gene ends were 4 bases for V and 6 bases for J; bases not matched to a gene: 5. The CDR3 spells CASSGDRGLDTQYF. The CDR3 region has the DNA TGTGCCAGCAGCGGGGACAGGGGTCTTGATACGCAGTATTTT. Variable domain in full (rest from reference TRBV5-6 and TRBJ2-3): DAGVTQSPTHLIKTRGQQVTLRCSPKSGHDTVSWYQQALGQGPQFIFQYYEEEERQRGNFPDRFSGHQFPNYSSELNVNALLLGDSALYLCASSGDRGLDTQYFGPGTRLTVL.

This clonotype appeared many times. The chain is built from TRBV20-1 and TRBJ2-3; D might be TRBD1 (6 bases). CDR3 size: 13 residues. Germline CDR1 reads DFQATT; CDR2 reads SNEGSKA (reference sequence). Trimming removed 3 bases from V and 3 bases from J, with 10 bases in between. The DNA for the CDR3 is TGCAGTGCTAGTGTTGGGACAACAGATACGCAGTATTTT. This gives the protein CSASVGTTDTQYF.

In this sample, this clonotype turned up a few times. The V and J genes are TRBV11-2 and TRBJ2-7; D is unresolved. The ends were cut back, 3 bases at V and 5 bases at J, with 11 bases in the middle. CDR3 length: 13 amino acids. Per the germline V gene, CDR1 is SGHAT and CDR2 is FQNNGV. The CDR3 spells CASSFSPPDEQYF. CDR3 nucleotide sequence: TGTGCCAGCAGCTTCTCCCCTCCTGACGAGCAGTACTTC.

The chain joins TRBV6-5 to TRBJ1-5, with a weak D call TRBD1 (6 bases). Germline V gives CDR1 MNHEY, CDR2 SVGAGI. The CDR3 spans 17 residues. V lost 1 base and J 0 bases, leaving 13 bases between the germline ends. The CDR3 DNA reads TGTGCCAGCAGTTACTACAGGGTGAGGGATAGCAATCAGCCCCAGCATTTT. It yields the protein CASSYYRVRDSNQPQHF.

Many counts were recorded for this clonotype. The rearrangement joins TRBV10-2 to TRBJ1-2, with 9 bases that match TRBD1. Losses at the gene ends were 6 bases for V and 1 base for J; bases not matched to a gene: 9. The germline CDR1 and CDR2 sequences are WSHSY and SAAADI. This CDR3 has 16 residues. Written as DNA, the CDR3 is TGCGCCAGCAGCCTAGGACAGGGGACTCTTAACTATGGCTACACCTTC. Translated, it gives CASSLGQGTLNYGYTF.

In this sample, this clonotype turned up many times. J is TRBJ2-3 and V is TRBV19; D perhaps matches TRBD2 (5 bases). Germline V gives CDR1 LNHDA, CDR2 SQIVND (reference sequence). The CDR3 contains 13 residues. The V end was cut by 3 bases, the J end by 3 bases, with 7 bases between. The CDR3, as DNA: TGTGCCAGTAGTATCAGAGGGACAGATACGCAGTATTTT. Protein: CASSIRGTDTQYF.

At least ten counts were recorded for this clonotype. V and J are TRBV11-2 and TRBJ1-3; no firm D call. Deletions cut 5 bases from V and 4 bases from J, with 15 bases between. Per germline, CDR1 SGHAT and CDR2 FQNNGV. The CDR3 is 15 amino acids. The CDR3 sequence is CASSPVVAAGNTIYF. The DNA for the CDR3 is TGTGCCAGCAGCCCCGTCGTGGCAGCCGGAAACACCATATATTTT.

This clonotype has ten or more counts. The chain joins TRBV5-6 to TRBJ1-1; D remains ambiguous. The CDR3 runs 14 residues. Germline values: CDR1 SGHDT, CDR2 YYEEEE. Trimming pared 5 bases from V and 7 bases from J, leaving 18 bases between. The DNA of the CDR3 is TGTGCCAGCAGTTCATCTTATAGCGGAAATGAAGCTTTCTTT. Its protein is CASSSSYSGNEAFF.

This clonotype was seen at least ten times. V is TRBV7-9 and J is TRBJ2-5; D perhaps matches TRBD2 (6 bases). The CDR3 has 15 amino acids. The germline V and J ends were trimmed by 4 bases and 2 bases, with 14 bases remaining between them. Germline CDR1 SEHNR, CDR2 FQNEAQ (reference sequence). As DNA, the CDR3 is TGTGCCAGCAGCTCGCGGCGGGGCAGTCAAGAGACCCAGTACTTC. It yields the protein CASSSRRGSQETQYF.

This rearrangement joins TRBV6-1 to TRBJ2-5; no definite D call. Germline values: CDR1 MNHNS, CDR2 SASEGT. The V end was cut by 5 bases, the J end by 1 base, with 5 bases between. The CDR3 loop spans 12 amino acids. The CDR3 coding sequence is TGTGCCAGCAGTCCAGTCCAAGAGACCCAGTACTTC. Translation: CASSPVQETQYF.